This record looks at one T cell receptor (beta chain) sequence and its context. The sample comes from a study of shared clonotypes between healthy human individuals. Naive CD8 populations comprised CD45RO-negative cells positively selected for CCR7, excluding terminally differentiated effector memory CD45RA+ cells. Adult donors, all healthy and HIV-negative, had no recent acute infections or vaccinations. The germline gives CDR1 LGHNA, CDR2 YSLEER. The CDR3 consists of 16 residues. The V and J ends lost 0 bases and 6 bases, in that order; junction bases with no gene match: 7. Original methodology: Filtering differed, since immunoSEQ gave only junction sequences and no quality scores. TCRdb's table, derived via immunoSEQ multiplex PCR, lists solely in-frame clones and lacks some. V and J calls and clone size follow that table, whereas D and trimming were derived from the DNA. The data show approximately 2,200,000 clones, with about 93% seen just once and 1.5% to 2% held by the top ten.

The sequenced sample consisted of naive CD8+ T cells from PBMCs. This rearrangement joins TRBV4-3 to TRBJ2-3, with 9 bases fitting TRBD1. This TCR was recovered from a man aged 18 to 35 in good health. Some clones in this sample may be carry-over from other donors' samples. CDR3 amino acids: CASSQEWTGVRDTQYF. The CDR3 DNA reads TGCGCCAGCAGCCAAGAGTGGACAGGGGTTAGGGATACGCAGTATTTT.